This T cell receptor beta chain was captured by sequencing in a study of T cell responses to AZD1222 COVID-19 vaccine. Study-wide results and caveats: Nearly half of unique spike-specific TCRs reportedly avoided B.1.351 and B.1.1.7 mutated regions.

Comments on this clone: Its antigen remains unknown.

Using immunoSEQ multiplex PCR, the repertoire was profiled, and TCRdb retains in-frame clones only, with some absent. The sample holds 72,000 or so clones; over 85% are singletons and the top ten take 4.2%. Trimming removed 2 bases from V and 7 bases from J; junction bases left unmatched: 3. This CDR3 is built from 15 residues. The germline V gene encodes CDR1 SGHKS and CDR2 YYEKEE (reference sequence). The receptor comes from an adult in good health. The V and J genes are TRBV5-5 and TRBJ2-2, with 12 nucleotides matching TRBD2. Sequences were derived from peripheral blood, sampled on day 0 of AZD1222 vaccination. CDR3 bases: TGTGCCAGCAGCTTCCTAGCGGGAGGGGTCGGGGAGCTGTTTTTT. It is translated as CASSFLAGGVGELFF.